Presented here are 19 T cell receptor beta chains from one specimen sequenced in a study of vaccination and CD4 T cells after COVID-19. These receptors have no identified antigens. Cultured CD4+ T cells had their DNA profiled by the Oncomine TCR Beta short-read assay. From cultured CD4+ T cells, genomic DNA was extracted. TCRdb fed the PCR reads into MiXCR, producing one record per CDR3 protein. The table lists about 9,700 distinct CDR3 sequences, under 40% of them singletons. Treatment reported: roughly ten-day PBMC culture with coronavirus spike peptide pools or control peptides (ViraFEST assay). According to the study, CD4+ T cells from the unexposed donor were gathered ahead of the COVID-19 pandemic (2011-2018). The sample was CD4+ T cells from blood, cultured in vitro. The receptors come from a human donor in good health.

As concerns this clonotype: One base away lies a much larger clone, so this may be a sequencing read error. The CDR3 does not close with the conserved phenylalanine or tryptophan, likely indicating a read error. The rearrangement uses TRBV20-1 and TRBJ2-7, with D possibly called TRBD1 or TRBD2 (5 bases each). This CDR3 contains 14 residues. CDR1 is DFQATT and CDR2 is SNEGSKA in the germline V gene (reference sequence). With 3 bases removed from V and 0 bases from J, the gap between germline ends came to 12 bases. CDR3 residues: CSASGGGASYEQYL. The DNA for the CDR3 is TGCAGTGCTAGTGGGGGTGGAGCCTCCTACGAGCAGTACCTC.

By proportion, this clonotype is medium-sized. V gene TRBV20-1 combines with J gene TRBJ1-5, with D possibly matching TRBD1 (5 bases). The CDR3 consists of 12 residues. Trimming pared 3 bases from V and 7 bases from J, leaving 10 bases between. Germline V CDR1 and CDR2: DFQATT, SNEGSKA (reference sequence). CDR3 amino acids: CSASRVLQPQHF. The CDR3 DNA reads TGCAGTGCTAGCAGGGTGTTGCAGCCCCAGCATTTT.

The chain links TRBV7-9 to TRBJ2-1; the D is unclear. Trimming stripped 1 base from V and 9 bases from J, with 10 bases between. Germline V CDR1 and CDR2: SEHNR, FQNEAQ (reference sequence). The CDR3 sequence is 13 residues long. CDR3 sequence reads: CASSLVLVGEQFF. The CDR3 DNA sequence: TGTGCCAGCAGCTTAGTCCTAGTAGGTGAGCAGTTCTTC.

The CDR3 region is CASRAGGATDTQYF. For the CDR3, the DNA is TGTGCCAGCAGGGCGGGCGGAGCCACAGATACGCAGTATTTT. The chain joins TRBV7-2 to TRBJ2-3; perhaps TRBD2 as D (5 bases). This CDR3 is 14 amino acids long. The V gene's germline CDR1 is SGHTA and CDR2 FQGNSA. The V end lost 6 bases, the J end lost 2 bases, and 12 bases lay between the germline ends.

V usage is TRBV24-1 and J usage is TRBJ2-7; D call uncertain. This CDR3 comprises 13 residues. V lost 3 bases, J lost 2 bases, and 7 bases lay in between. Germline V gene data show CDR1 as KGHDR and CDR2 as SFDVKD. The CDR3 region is CATSDPLTYEQYF. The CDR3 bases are TGTGCCACCAGTGATCCCTTAACCTACGAGCAGTACTTC.

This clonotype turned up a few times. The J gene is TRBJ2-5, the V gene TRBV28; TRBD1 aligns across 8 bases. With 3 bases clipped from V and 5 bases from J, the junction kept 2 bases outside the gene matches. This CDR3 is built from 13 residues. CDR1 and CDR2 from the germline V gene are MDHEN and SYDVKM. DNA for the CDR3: TGTGCCAGCAGTTTGACAGGGGCGGAGACCCAGTACTTC. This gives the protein CASSLTGAETQYF.

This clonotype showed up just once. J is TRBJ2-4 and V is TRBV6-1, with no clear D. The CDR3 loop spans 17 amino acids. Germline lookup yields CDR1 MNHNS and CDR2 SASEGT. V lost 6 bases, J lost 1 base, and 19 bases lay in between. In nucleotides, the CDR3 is TGTGCCAGCAGCTTGTATGGCTTGGGGTCGGCCAAAAACATTCAGTACTTC. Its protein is CASSLYGLGSAKNIQYF.

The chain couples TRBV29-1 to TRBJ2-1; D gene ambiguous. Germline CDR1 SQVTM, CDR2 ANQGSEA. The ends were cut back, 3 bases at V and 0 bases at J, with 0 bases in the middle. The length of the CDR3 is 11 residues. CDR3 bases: TGCAGCGTTGACTCCTACAATGAGCAGTTCTTC. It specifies CSVDSYNEQFF.

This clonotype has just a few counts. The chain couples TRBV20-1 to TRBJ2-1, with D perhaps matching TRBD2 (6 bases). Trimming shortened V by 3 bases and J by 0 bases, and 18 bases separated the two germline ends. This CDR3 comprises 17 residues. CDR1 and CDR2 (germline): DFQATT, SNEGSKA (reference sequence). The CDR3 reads CSASSSVTSSSYNEQFF. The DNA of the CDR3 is TGCAGTGCTAGCTCTAGCGTGACCTCAAGCTCCTACAATGAGCAGTTCTTC.

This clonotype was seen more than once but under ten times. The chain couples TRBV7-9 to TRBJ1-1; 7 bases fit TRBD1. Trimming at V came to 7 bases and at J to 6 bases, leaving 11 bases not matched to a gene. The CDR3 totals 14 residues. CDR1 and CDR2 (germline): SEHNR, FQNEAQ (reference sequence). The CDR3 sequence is CASTLMTGKAEAFF. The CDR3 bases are TGTGCCAGCACCCTTATGACAGGGAAGGCTGAAGCTTTCTTT.

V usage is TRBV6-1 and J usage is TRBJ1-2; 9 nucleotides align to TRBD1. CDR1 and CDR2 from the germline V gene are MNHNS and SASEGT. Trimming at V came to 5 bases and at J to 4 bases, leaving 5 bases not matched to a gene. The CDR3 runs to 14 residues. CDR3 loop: CASSPGQGFYGYTF. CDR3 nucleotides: TGTGCCAGCAGTCCGGGACAGGGCTTCTATGGCTACACCTTC.

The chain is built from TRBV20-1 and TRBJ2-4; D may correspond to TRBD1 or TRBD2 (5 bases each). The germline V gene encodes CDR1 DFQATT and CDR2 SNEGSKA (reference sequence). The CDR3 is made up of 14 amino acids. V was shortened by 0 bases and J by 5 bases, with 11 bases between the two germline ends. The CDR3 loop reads CSARDPGTENIQYF. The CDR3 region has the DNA TGCAGTGCTAGAGACCCCGGGACGGAAAACATTCAGTACTTC.

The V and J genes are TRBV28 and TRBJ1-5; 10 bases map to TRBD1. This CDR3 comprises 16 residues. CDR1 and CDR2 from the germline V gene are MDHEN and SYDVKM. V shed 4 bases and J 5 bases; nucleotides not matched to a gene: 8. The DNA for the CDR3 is TGTGCCAGCAGTTCCGGACAGGGGGTAATTTATCAGCCCCAGCATTTT. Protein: CASSSGQGVIYQPQHF.

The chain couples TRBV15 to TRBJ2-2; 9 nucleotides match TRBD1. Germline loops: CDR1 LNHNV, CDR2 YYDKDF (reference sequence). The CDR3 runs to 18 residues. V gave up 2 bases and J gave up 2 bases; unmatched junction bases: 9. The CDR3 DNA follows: TGTGCCACCAGCAGACTCTGGACAGGGGAAACTAACACCGGGGAGCTGTTTTTT. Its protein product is CATSRLWTGETNTGELFF.

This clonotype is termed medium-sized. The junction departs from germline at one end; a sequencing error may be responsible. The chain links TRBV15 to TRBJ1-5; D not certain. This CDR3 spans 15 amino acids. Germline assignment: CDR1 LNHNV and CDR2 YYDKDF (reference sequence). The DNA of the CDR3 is TGTGCCACCAGCCGAGAGGACTTCGGCAATCAGCCCCAGCATTTT. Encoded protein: CATSREDFGNQPQHF.

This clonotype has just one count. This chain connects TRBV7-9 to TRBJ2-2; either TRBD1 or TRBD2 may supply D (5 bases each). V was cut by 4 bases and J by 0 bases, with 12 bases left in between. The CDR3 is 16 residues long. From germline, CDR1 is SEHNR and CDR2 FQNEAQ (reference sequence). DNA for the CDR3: TGTGCCAGCAGCTCGGGGCCGGCGGCGAACACCGGGGAGCTGTTTTTT. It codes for CASSSGPAANTGELFF.

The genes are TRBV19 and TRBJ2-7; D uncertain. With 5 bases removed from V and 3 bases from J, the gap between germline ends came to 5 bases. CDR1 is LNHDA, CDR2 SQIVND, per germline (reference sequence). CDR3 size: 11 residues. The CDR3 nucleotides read TGTGCCAGTAGTTATCTCTACGAGCAGTACTTC. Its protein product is CASSYLYEQYF.

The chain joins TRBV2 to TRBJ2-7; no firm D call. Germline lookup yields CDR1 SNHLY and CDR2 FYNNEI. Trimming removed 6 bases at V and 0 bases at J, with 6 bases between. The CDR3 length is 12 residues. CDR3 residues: CASSPYSYEQYF. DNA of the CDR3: TGTGCCAGCAGCCCTTACTCCTACGAGCAGTACTTC.

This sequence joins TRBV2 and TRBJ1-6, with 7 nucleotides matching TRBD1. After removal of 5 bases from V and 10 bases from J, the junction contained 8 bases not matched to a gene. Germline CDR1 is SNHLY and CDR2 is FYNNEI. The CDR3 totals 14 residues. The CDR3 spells CASSKTGVGSPLHF. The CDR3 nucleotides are TGTGCCAGCAGTAAAACAGGGGTAGGGTCACCCCTCCACTTT.